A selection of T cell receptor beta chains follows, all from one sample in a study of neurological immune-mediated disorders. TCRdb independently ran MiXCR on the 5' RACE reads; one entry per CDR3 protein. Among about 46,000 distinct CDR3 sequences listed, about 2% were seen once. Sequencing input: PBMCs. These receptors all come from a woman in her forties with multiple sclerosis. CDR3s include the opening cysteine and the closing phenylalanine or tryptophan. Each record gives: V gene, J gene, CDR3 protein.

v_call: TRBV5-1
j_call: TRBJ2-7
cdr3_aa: CASSFWGRLEQYF

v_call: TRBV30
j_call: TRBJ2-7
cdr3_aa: CAWTTVHEQYF

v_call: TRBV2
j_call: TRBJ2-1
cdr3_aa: CASWGGSYNEQFF

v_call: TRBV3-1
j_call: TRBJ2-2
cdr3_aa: CASSQDLVIPGELFF

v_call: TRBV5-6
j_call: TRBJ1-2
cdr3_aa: CASSFRLTDYGYTF

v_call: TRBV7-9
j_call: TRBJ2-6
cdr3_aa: CASSRVGFGANVLTF

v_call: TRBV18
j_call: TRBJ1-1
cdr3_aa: CASSPLSVNTEAFF

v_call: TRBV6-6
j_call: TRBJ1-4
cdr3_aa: CASSDGGGGEGEKLFF

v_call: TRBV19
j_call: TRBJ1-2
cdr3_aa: CASSSGRPYGYTF

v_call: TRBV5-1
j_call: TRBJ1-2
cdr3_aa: CASSSGTGNYGYTF

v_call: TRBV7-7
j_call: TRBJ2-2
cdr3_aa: CASSPRGGELFF

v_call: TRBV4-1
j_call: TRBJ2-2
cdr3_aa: CASSPTSGGSTGELFF

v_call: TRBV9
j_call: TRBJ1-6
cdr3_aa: CASSSDSNNSPLHF

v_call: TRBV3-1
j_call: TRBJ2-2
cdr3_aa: CASSRKYHTGELFF

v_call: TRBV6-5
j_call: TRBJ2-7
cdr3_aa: CASSYRRQDDEQYF

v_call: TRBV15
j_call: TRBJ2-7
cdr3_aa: CATSVSLRGGTYEQYF

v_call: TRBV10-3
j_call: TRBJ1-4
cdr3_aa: CAISPGQGARNEKLFF

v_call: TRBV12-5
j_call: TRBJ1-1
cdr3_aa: CASGRARGASLTEAFF

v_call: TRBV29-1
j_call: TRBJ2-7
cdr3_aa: CSVPLAGAAEQYF

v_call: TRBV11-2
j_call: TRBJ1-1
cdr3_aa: CASTPPYPGNTEAFF

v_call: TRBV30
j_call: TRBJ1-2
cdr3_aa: CAWSVRGTDYGYTF

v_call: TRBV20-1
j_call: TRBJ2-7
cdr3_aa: CSARDRAGALVEQYF

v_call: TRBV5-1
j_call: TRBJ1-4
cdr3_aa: CASRWTGAQDEKLFF

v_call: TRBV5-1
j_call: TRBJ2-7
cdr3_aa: CASRLGNGLYEQYF

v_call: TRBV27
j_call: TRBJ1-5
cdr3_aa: CASSRQGPRSNQPQHF

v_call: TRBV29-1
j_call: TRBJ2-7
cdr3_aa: CSVATGYGEQYF

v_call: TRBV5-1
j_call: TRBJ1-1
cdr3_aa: CASSLVAGETEAFF

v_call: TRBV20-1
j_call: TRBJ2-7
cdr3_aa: CSAASGTGAREQYF

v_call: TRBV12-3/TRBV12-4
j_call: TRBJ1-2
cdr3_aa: CASRLTANYGYTF

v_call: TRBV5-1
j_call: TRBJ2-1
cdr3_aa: CASSLAPGLASYNEQFF

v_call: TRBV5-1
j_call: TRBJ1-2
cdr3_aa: CASSLTRPGYGYTF

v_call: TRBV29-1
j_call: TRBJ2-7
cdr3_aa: CSVEDRGRGEYEQYF

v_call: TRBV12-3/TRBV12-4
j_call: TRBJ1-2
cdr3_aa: CASSLNRGQDGYTF

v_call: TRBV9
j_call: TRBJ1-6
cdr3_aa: CASSQTGINSPLHF

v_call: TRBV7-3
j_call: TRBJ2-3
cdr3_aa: CASSFLAGKQYF

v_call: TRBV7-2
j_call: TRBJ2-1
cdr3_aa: CASSSTRTNEQFF

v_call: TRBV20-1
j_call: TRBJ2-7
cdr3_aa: CSARPGTPYEQYF

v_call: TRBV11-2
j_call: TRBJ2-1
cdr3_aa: CASSLVTKTEQFF

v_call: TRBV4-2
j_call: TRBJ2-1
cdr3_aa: CASSQEDLQGYEQFF

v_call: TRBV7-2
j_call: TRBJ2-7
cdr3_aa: CASSLDRGDEQYF

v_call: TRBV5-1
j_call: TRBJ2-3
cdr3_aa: CASSDRGGTDTQYF

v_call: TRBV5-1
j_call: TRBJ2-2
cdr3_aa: CASSTGSGRNTGELFF

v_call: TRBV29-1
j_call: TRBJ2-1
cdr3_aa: CSVEETGTGSYNEQFF

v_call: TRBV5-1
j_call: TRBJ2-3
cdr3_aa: CASSLEGSTDTQYF

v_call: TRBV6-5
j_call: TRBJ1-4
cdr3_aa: CASSWTGVNEKLFF

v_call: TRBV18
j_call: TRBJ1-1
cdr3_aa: CASSRRGGVNTEAFF

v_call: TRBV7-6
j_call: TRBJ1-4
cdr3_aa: CASSSTMRLFF

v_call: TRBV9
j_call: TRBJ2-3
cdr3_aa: CASSVRPYTDTQYF

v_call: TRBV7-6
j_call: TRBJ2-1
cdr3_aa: CASSLGLAGGPFQQFF

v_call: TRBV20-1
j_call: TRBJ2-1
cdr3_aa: CSGGAIYNEQFF

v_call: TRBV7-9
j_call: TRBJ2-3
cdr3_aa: CASSLIGGPSTDTQYF

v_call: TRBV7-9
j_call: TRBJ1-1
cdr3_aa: CASSPSRAASPVNTEAFF

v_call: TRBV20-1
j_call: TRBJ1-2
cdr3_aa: CSARYHSSNYGYTF

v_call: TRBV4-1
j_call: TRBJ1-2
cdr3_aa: CASSQNDRVDYGYTF

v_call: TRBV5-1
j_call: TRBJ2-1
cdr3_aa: CASSLAGRSDEQFF

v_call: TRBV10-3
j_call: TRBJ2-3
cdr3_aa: CAISEWAGTAITTDTQYF

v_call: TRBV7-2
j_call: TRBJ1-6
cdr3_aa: CASSARTWGDLGSPLHF

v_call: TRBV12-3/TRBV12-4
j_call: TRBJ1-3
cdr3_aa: CASFRNTIYF

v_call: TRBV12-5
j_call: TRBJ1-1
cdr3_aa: CASGSGQMNTEAFF

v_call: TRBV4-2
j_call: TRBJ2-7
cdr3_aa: CASSQDFVSYEQYF